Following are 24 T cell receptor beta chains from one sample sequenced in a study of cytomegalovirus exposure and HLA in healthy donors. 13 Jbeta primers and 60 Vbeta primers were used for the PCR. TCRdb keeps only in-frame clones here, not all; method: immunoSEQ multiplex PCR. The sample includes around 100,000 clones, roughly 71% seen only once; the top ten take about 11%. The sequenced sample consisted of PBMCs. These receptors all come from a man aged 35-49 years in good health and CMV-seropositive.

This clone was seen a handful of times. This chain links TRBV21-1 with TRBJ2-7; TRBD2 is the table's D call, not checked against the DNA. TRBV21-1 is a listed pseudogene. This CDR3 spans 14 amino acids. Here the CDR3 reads CASSKRGSTYEQYF. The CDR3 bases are TGTGCCAGCAGCAAAAGAGGCAGTACCTACGAGCAGTACTTC.

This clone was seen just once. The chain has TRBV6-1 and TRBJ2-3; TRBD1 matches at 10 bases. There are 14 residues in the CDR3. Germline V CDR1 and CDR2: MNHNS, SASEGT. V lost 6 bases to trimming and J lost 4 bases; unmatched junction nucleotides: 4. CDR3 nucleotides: TGTGCCAGCAGGGGGGACAGGGGCCCAGATACGCAGTATTTT. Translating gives CASRGDRGPDTQYF.

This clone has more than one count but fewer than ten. The chain's CDR3 is CASSSTGQTYEQYV. CDR3 sequence (DNA): TGTGCCAGCAGTTCCACAGGCCAAACCTACGAGCAGTACGTC. This chain links TRBV27 with TRBJ2-7; D may be TRBD1 (5 bases). The CDR3 is 14 amino acids. Trimming removed 4 bases from V and 2 bases from J, with 12 bases in between. Germline loops: CDR1 MNHEY, CDR2 SMNVEV (reference sequence).

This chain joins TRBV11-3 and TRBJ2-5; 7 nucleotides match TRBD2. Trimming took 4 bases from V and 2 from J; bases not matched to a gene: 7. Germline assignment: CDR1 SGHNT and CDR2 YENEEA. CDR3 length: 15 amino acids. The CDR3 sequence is CASSSGGNFQETQYF. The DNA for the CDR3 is TGTGCCAGCAGCTCCGGGGGGAATTTTCAAGAGACCCAGTACTTC.

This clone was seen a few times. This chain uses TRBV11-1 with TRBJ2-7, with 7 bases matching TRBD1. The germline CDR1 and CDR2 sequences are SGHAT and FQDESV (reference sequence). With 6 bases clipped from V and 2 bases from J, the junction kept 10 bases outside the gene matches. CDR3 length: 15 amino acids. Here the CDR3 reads CASSSGTDKTYEQYF. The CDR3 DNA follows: TGTGCCAGCAGTTCCGGGACAGATAAGACCTACGAGCAGTACTTC. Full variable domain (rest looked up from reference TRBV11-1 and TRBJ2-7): EAEVAQSPRYKITEKSQAVAFWCDPISGHATLYWYRQILGQGPELLVQFQDESVVDDSQLPKDRFSAERLKGVDSTLKIQPAELGDSAMYLCASSSGTDKTYEQYFGPGTRLTVT.

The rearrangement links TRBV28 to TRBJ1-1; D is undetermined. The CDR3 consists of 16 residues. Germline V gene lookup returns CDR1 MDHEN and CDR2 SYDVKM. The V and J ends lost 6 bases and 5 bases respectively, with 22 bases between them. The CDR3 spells CASSQNPQRVWTEAFF. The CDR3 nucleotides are TGTGCCAGCAGCCAAAACCCCCAGAGGGTTTGGACTGAAGCTTTCTTT. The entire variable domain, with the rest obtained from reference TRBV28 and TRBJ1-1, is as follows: DVKVTQSSRYLVKRTGEKVFLECVQDMDHENMFWYRQDPGLGLRLIYFSYDVKMKEKGDIPEGYSVSREKKERFSLILESASTNQTSMYLCASSQNPQRVWTEAFFGQGTRLTVV.

CDR3 in DNA: TGTGCCAGCAGCTTAAACAGGGGCGGAACCGGGGAGCTGTTTTTT. This sequence encodes CASSLNRGGTGELFF. V and J are TRBV7-3 and TRBJ2-2, with TRBD1 matching over 7 bases. Germline CDR1 and CDR2: SGHTA and FQGTGA. V was pared by 1 base and J by 5 bases, with 4 bases of the junction left unmatched. The CDR3 consists of 15 residues.

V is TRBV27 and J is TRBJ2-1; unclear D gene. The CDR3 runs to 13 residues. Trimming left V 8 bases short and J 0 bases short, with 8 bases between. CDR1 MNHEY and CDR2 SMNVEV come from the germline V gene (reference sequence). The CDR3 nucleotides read TGTGCCAGCTGGAGTGCCTCCTACAATGAGCAGTTCTTC. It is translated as CASWSASYNEQFF.

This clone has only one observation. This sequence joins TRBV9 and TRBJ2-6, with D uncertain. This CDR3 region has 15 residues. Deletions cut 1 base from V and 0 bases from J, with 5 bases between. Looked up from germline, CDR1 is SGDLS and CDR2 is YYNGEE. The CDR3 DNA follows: TGTGCCAGCAGCGTATCCTCCTCTGGGGCCAACGTCCTGACTTTC. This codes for CASSVSSSGANVLTF.

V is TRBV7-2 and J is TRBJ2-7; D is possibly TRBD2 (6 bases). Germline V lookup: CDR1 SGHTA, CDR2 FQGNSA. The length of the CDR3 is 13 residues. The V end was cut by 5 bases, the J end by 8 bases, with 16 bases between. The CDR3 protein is CASSLLGGEKQYF. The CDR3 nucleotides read TGTGCCAGCAGCCTACTAGGAGGGGAGAAGCAGTACTTC.

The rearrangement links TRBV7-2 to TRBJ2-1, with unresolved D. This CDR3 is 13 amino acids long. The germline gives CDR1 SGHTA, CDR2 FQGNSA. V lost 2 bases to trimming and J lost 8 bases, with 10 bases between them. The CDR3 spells CASSLWAWDEQFF. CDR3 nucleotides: TGTGCCAGCAGCTTATGGGCGTGGGATGAGCAGTTCTTC.

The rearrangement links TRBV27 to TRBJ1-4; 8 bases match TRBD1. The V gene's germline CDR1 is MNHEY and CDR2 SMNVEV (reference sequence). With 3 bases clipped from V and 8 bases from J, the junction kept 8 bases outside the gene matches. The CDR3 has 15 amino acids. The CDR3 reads CASSFQGARGEKLFF. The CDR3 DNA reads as TGTGCCAGCAGTTTTCAGGGGGCCCGGGGGGAAAAACTGTTTTTT.

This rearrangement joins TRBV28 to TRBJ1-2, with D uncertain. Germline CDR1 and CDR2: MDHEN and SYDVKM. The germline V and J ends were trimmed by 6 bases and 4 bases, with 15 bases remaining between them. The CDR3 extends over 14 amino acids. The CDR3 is CASSKGLDLYGYTF. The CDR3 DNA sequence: TGTGCCAGCAGCAAAGGACTCGATCTCTATGGCTACACCTTC.

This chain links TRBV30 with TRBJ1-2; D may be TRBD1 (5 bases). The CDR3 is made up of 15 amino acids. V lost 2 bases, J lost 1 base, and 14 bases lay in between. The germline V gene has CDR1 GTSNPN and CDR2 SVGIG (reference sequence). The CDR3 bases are TGTGCCTGGAGTATTCGGACACCTTTTAACTATGGCTACACCTTC. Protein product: CAWSIRTPFNYGYTF.

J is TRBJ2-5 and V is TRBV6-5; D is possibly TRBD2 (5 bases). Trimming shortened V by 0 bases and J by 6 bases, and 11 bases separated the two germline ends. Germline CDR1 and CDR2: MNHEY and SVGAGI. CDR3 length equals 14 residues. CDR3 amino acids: CASSYSGDVKTQYF. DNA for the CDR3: TGTGCCAGCAGTTACTCGGGAGACGTGAAGACCCAGTACTTC.

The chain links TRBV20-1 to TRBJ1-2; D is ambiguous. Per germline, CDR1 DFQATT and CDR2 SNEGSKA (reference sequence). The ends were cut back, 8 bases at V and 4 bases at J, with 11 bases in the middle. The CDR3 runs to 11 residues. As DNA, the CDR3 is TGCAGTACTGGGGAGGGCTATGGCTACACCTTC. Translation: CSTGEGYGYTF.

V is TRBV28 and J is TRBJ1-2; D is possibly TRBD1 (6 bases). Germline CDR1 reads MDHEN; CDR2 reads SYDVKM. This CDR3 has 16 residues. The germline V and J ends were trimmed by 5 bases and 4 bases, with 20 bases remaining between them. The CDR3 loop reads CASSPGWGGDIYGYTF. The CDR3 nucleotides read TGTGCCAGCAGTCCGGGGTGGGGGGGCGATATCTATGGCTACACCTTC.

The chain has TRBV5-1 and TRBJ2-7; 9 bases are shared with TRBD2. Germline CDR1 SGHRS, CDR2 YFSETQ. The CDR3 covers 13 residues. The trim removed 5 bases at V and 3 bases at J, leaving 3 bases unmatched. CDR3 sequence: CASRSSGSYEQYF. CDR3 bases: TGCGCCAGCAGAAGTAGCGGGAGCTACGAGCAGTACTTC.

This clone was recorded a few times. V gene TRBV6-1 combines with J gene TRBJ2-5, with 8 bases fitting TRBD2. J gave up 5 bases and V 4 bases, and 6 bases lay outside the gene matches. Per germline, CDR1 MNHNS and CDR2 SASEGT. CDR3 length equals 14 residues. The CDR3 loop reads CASSVSGSGETQYF. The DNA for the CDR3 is TGTGCCAGCAGTGTAAGCGGGAGTGGGGAGACCCAGTACTTC.

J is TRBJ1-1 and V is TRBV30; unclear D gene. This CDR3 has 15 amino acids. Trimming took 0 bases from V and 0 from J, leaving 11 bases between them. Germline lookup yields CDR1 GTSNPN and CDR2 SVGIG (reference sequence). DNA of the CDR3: TGTGCCTGGAGTGTGGTTGAGGGTATGAACACTGAAGCTTTCTTT. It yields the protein CAWSVVEGMNTEAFF. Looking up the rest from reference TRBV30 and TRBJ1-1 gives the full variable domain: SQTIHQWPATLVQPVGSPLSLECTVEGTSNPNLYWYRQAAGRGLQLLFYSVGIGQISSEVPQNLSASRPQDRQFILSSKKLLLSDSGFYLCAWSVVEGMNTEAFFGQGTRLTVV.

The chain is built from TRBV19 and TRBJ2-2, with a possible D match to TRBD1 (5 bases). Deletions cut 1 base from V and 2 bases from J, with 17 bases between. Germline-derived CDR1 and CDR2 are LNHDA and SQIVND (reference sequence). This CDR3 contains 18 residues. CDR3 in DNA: TGTGCCAGTAGTATAGGCCGTGGAGCAGGGATTAACACCGGGGAGCTGTTTTTT. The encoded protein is CASSIGRGAGINTGELFF.

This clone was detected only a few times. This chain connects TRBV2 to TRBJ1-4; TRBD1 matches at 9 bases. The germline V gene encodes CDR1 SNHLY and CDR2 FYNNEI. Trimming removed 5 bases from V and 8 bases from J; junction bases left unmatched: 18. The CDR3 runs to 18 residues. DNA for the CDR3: TGTGCCAGCAGTTTGGGGGGTACTCCGGGACAGGGCAGAGAAAAACTGTTTTTT. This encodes CASSLGGTPGQGREKLFF.

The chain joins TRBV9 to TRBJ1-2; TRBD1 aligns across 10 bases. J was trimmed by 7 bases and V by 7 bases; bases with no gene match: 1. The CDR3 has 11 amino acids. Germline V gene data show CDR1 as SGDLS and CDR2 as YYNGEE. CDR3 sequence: CASGTGAGYTF. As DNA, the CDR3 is TGTGCCAGCGGGACAGGGGCTGGCTACACCTTC.

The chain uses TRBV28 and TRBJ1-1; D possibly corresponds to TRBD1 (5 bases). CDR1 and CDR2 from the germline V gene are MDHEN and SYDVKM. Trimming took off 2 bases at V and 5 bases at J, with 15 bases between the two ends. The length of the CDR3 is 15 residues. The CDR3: CASSLPRGGRTEAFF. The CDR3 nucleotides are TGTGCCAGCAGTTTACCTCGGGGGGGGAGGACTGAAGCTTTCTTT.